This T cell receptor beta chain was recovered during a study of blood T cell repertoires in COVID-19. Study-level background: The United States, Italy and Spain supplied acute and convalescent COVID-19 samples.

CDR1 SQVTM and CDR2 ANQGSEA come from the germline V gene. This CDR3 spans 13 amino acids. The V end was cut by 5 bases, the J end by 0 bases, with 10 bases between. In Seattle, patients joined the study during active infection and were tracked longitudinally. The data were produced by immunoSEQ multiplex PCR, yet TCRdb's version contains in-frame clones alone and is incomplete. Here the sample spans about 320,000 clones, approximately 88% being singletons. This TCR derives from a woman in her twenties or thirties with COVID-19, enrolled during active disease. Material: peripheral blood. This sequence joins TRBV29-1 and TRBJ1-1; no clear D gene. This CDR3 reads CSVFGDLNTEAFF. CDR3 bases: TGCAGCGTTTTCGGAGATTTGAACACTGAAGCTTTCTTT. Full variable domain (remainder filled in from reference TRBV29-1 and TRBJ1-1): SAVISQKPSRDICQRGTSLTIQCQVDSQVTMMFWYRQQPGQSLTLIATANQGSEATYESGFVIDKFPISRPNLTFSTLTVSNMSPEDSSIYLCSVFGDLNTEAFFGQGTRLTVV.